This T cell receptor (beta chain) was obtained from a study of shared clonotypes between healthy human individuals. Study overall: The plates for each donor numbered three CD4 naive, three CD4 memory, two CD8 naive and one CD8 memory. Study-wide findings and caveats: Represented diversity (both genetic and exposure-history) was limited by the small number of donors. Generation probabilities of non-shared clonotypes were lower (relative to those shared by all four donors).

For this clone: Its target is not known. This CDR3 is also generated by other DNA sequences in the sample.

Trimming shortened V by 5 bases and J by 3 bases, and 11 bases separated the two germline ends. CDR3 length: 13 residues. CDR1 SGHVS and CDR2 FNYEAQ come from the germline V gene. Libraries were prepared by immunoSEQ multiplex PCR; TCRdb keeps only in-frame clonotypes and omits some of them. This table has some 100,000 clones, around 65% appearing once. The sequencing sample was made of memory CD8+ T cells sorted from blood. Subset defined: CD45RO+ cells pooled with CCR7-negative TemRA cells. The V gene is TRBV7-6, the J gene TRBJ2-7; a possible D gene is TRBD2 (6 bases). The source of this sequence is a woman in her thirties in good health. CDR3 bases: TGTGCCAGCAGCGCGGGACCTAACTACGAGCAGTACTTC. This codes for CASSAGPNYEQYF.